Listed below are T cell receptor beta chains from one sample, sequenced in a study of a mutant IDH1 vaccine in newly diagnosed glioma. The method was immunoSEQ multiplex PCR; TCRdb's version includes in-frame clones alone and lacks a portion of them. The table shows over 55,000 clones, with around 82% occurring only once. The sample in question was peripheral blood mononuclear cells (PBMCs), obtained from a glioma patient treated with radiotherapy, temozolomide or both. These receptor sequences come from a woman between 18 and 30 years old with glioma. Some clones in this sample may be carry-over from other donors' samples. The CDR3 runs from the conserved cysteine through the conserved F or W. Fields, in order: D gene, J gene, clone size, CDR3 length, V gene, CDR3 DNA, CDR3 protein. D genes are given only for firm matches. Expanded clones get a size class; other rows say once, few or many, or leave the size out.

>TRBD1|TRBJ1-1|.|14|TRBV7-9
TGTGCCAGCAGCTCGGGACAGATGAACACTGAAGCTTTCTTT
CASSSGQMNTEAFF
>TRBD2|TRBJ2-5|.|16|TRBV2
TGTGCCAGCAGTCAAGCCGGACTAGCGGTTAAGGAGACCCAGTACTTC
CASSQAGLAVKETQYF
>.|TRBJ2-2|.|12|TRBV29-1
TGCAGCGCTACAGGGGGGGAAGGGGAGCTGTTTTTT
CSATGGEGELFF
>.|TRBJ2-7|.|16|TRBV5-6
TGTGCCAGCAGCGACTACAGGGACCGACCTTCCTACGAGCAGTACTTC
CASSDYRDRPSYEQYF
>.|TRBJ1-4|once|14|TRBV19
TGTGCCAGTAGTCCCAGGTCGCCGTCGGATGAACTGTTTTTT
CASSPRSPSDELFF
>TRBD1|TRBJ1-5|few|16|TRBV19
TGTGCCAGTAGTTCGGGACAGGTTATAGGCAATCAGCCCCAGCATTTT
CASSSGQVIGNQPQHF
>.|TRBJ2-2|.|13|TRBV2
TGTGCCAGCAGCGTCCTAAACACCGGGGAGCTGTTTTTT
CASSVLNTGELFF
>.|TRBJ2-2|.|16|TRBV11-2
TGTGCCAGCAGCTTAGTAGGACAAAAGAACACCGGGGAGCTGTTTTTT
CASSLVGQKNTGELFF
>.|TRBJ2-3|.|14|TRBV2
TGTGCCAGCAGCCCGACTACTCTCACAGATACGCAGTATTTT
CASSPTTLTDTQYF
>TRBD1|TRBJ2-7|.|15|TRBV27
TGTGCCAGCAGTTTGTACCTGGGACAGTCCTACGAGCAGTACTTC
CASSLYLGQSYEQYF
>TRBD1|TRBJ1-1|few|15|TRBV10-3
TGTGCCATCAGAAAGGACAGGGGGGGAGACACTGAAGCTTTCTTT
CAIRKDRGGDTEAFF
>TRBD1|TRBJ1-1|.|14|TRBV5-6
TGTGCCAGCAGCCCGGACAGGGGAAACACTGAAGCTTTCTTT
CASSPDRGNTEAFF
>.|TRBJ1-5|.|15|TRBV6-1
TGTGCCAGCAGTGAAAGTGTAGGGGGGGCTCAGCCCCAGCATTTT
CASSESVGGAQPQHF
>.|TRBJ1-1|.|14|TRBV7-9
TGTGCCAGCAGCTTCCACGGATTAAACACTGAAGCTTTCTTT
CASSFHGLNTEAFF
>TRBD1|TRBJ1-1|.|16|TRBV10-3
TGTGCCATCACCACAGGGGGCGCAGGGTTGGGCACTGAAGCTTTCTTT
CAITTGGAGLGTEAFF
>TRBD1|TRBJ1-1|few|15|TRBV7-9
TGTGCCAGCAGCTCTACAGGGGCCCCGAACACTGAAGCTTTCTTT
CASSSTGAPNTEAFF
>TRBD1|TRBJ1-2|.|16|TRBV5-6
TGTGCCAGCAGCCCCCCCCGGACAGGGGGAATCTATGGCTACACCTTC
CASSPPRTGGIYGYTF
>TRBD1|TRBJ1-1|.|16|TRBV4-2
TGTGCCAGCAGCCAGAGAACAGGGGGCACTGGCGCTGAAGCTTTCTTT
CASSQRTGGTGAEAFF
>TRBD1|TRBJ1-2|.|13|TRBV5-1
TGCGCCAGCAGTTTTAGACAGGGAAGAGGCTACACCTTC
CASSFRQGRGYTF
>.|TRBJ2-5|.|15|TRBV7-9
TGTGCCAGCTCCCACAGAATCGGGGAACAAGAGACCCAGTACTTC
CASSHRIGEQETQYF
>TRBD1|TRBJ1-2|.|15|TRBV7-2
TGTGCCAGCAGCTTAGAATGGACAGGGCCCTCTGGCTACACCTTC
CASSLEWTGPSGYTF
>.|TRBJ2-3|once|12|TRBV5-6
TGTGCCAGCAGCGGCAGCAGGGATACGCAGTATTTT
CASSGSRDTQYF
>.|TRBJ1-1|.|11|TRBV10-3
TGTGCCATCAGGGGAGCCCGTGAAGCTTTCTTT
CAIRGAREAFF
>TRBD1|TRBJ2-7|.|15|TRBV4-3
TGCGCCAGCAGCCGAGTACCGGGACAGGGCTACGAGCAGTACTTC
CASSRVPGQGYEQYF
>.|TRBJ2-2|.|15|TRBV4-2
TGTGCCAGCAGCCAAGCGACAGGGAACACCGGGGAGCTGTTTTTT
CASSQATGNTGELFF
>TRBD1|TRBJ1-2|.|11|TRBV29-1
TGCAGCGGTTCAGGGGGCTATGGCTACACCTTC
CSGSGGYGYTF
>.|TRBJ2-7|.|12|TRBV28
TGTGCCAGCAGTTTACGGGACAACGAGCAGTACTTC
CASSLRDNEQYF
>.|TRBJ2-3|.|11|TRBV30
TGTGCCTGGAGCCCCCAAGATACGCAGTATTTT
CAWSPQDTQYF
>.|TRBJ2-2|.|16|TRBV13
TGTGCCAGCAGCTCCAGGGACTGGTACAACACCGGGGAGCTGTTTTTT
CASSSRDWYNTGELFF
>.|TRBJ2-7|.|15|TRBV6-5
TGTGCCAGCAGTTCCGGCACCGTCGCTACCTACGAGCAGTACTTC
CASSSGTVATYEQYF
>TRBD1|TRBJ2-7|.|16|TRBV4-1
TGCGCCAGCAGCCACTATCCGGGACAGGGGGCTGGCGAGCAGTACTTC
CASSHYPGQGAGEQYF
>.|TRBJ1-4|.|10|TRBV7-6
TGTGCCAGAGTTAATGAAAAACTGTTTTTT
CARVNEKLFF
>.|TRBJ2-3|.|14|TRBV5-1
TGCGCCAGCAGCTTGACGACAGGCACAGATACGCAGTATTTT
CASSLTTGTDTQYF
>.|TRBJ2-7|.|14|TRBV10-3
TGTGCCATCAGTGAGAGGCTAGCAGCCTACGAGCAGTACTTC
CAISERLAAYEQYF
>.|TRBJ1-2|.|17|TRBV9
TGTGCCAGCAGCGTAGCTACGGGGGGGGGACGGAACTATGGCTACACCTTC
CASSVATGGGRNYGYTF
>.|TRBJ1-1|.|15|TRBV11-1
TGTGCCAGCAGCTCCCGTCGGGGTGGGAGCACTGAAGCTTTCTTT
CASSSRRGGSTEAFF
>TRBD1|TRBJ2-5|.|15|TRBV6-5
TGTGCCAGCAGTGCTGAGACAGGGGGCTCGAAGACCCAGTACTTC
CASSAETGGSKTQYF
>TRBD1|TRBJ2-7|.|15|TRBV7-2
TGTGCCAGCAGCTTGGACGGGACAGGACTTTACGAGCAGTACTTC
CASSLDGTGLYEQYF
>TRBD1|TRBJ2-2|.|15|TRBV9
TGTGCCAGCAGCGTAGTAGGGGGCAATCACGGGGAGCTGTTTTTT
CASSVVGGNHGELFF
>.|TRBJ1-1|.|14|TRBV7-9
TGTGCCAGCAGCTTAGACGGGGAGGCGTTTGAAGCTTTCTTT
CASSLDGEAFEAFF
>TRBD2|TRBJ2-5|few|15|TRBV6-5
TGTGCCAGCAGCTCAAGCGGGAGGGCCGGAGAGACCCAGTACTTC
CASSSSGRAGETQYF
>.|TRBJ2-3|.|14|TRBV2
TGTGCCAGCGGGGGGAGGCTCCACACAGATACGCAGTATTTT
CASGGRLHTDTQYF
>TRBD2|TRBJ2-7|.|12|TRBV6-6
TGTGCCAGCAGTGGGGGGGGCTACGAGCAGTACTTC
CASSGGGYEQYF
>.|TRBJ1-2|.|14|TRBV14
TGTGCCAGCAGCCCATTGAACCGATACTATGGCTACACCTTC
CASSPLNRYYGYTF
>TRBD1|TRBJ1-2|.|14|TRBV29-1
TGCAGCGTTGAAGATCGGACAGGGGGTTTGGGCTACACCTTC
CSVEDRTGGLGYTF
>TRBD1|TRBJ2-7|.|15|TRBV5-1
TGCGCCAGCAGCTTGGGAGGGACAGGGGATAACGAGCAGTACTTC
CASSLGGTGDNEQYF
>TRBD2|TRBJ2-1|.|16|TRBV7-8
TGTGCCAGCAGCTCGGGTAGCGGGGGGGCCTTCAATGAGCAGTTCTTC
CASSSGSGGAFNEQFF
>.|TRBJ1-1|.|12|TRBV30
TGTGCCTGGAGTGTCGGGGCGGTTGAAGCTTTCTTT
CAWSVGAVEAFF
>TRBD1|TRBJ1-1|.|15|TRBV27
TGTGCCAGCAGTCTAGGGACAGGGGGCTACACTGAAGCTTTCTTT
CASSLGTGGYTEAFF
>.|TRBJ2-7|.|14|TRBV6-5
TGTGCCAGCAGCCGGGACTTCCTGACCTACGAGCAGTACTTC
CASSRDFLTYEQYF